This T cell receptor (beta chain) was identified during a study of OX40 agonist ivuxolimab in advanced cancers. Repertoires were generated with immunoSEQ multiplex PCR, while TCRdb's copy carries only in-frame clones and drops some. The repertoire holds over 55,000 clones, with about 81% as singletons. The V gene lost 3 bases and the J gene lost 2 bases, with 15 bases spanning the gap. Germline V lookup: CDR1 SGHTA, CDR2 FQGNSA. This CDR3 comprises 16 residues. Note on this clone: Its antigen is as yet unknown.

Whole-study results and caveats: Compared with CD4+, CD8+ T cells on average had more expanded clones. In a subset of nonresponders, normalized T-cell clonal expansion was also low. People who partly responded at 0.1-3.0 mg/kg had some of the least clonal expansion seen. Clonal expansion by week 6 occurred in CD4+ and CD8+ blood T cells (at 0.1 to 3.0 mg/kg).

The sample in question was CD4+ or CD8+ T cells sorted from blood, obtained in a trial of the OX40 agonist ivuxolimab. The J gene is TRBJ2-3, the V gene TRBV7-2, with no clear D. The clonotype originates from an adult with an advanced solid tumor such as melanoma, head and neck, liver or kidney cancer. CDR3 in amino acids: CASSLASVMYTDTQYF. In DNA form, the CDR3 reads TGTGCCAGCAGCTTGGCTTCGGTGATGTACACAGATACGCAGTATTTT.